The text below deals with one TCR beta chain. Peripheral blood, about 9.3 milliliters per donor, was collected. Every sample yielded at least 6 million isolated PBMCs. The sample originates from a study of blood T cells in healthy people across ages. The V and J ends lost 6 bases and 0 bases respectively, with 12 bases between them. Germline-derived CDR1 and CDR2 are MNHEY and SMNVEV (reference sequence). The CDR3 has 15 amino acids. A J-beta primer mix and a sample-barcoded 5' primer were used in a second PCR of about 7 to 12 cycles. A single record per CDR3 protein comes from TCRdb applying MiXCR to the 5' RACE reads. The data hold about 930,000 distinct CDR3 sequences, with under 35% observed a single time. These data were also filed under a second study, of T cells of mothers and their children.

The gene calls are TRBV27 and TRBJ1-5; the D gene is possibly TRBD1 (5 bases). The material sequenced was blood. The source is a middle-aged woman in good health. CDR3 nucleotides: TGTGCCAGCAGGGAGACAGTATTTAGCAATCAGCCCCAGCATTTT. This codes for CASRETVFSNQPQHF.